A single sample is the source of the 16 T cell receptor beta chains below, sequenced in a study of OX40 agonist ivuxolimab in advanced cancers. Generated by immunoSEQ multiplex PCR, the TCRdb table keeps only in-frame clones and is missing some. The sample yields about 48,000 clones, approximately 85% seen once. The material was CD4+ or CD8+ T cells sorted from blood, obtained in a trial of the OX40 agonist ivuxolimab. The source of these receptors is an adult with an advanced solid tumor such as melanoma, head and neck, liver or kidney cancer.

The chain joins TRBV6-6 to TRBJ2-5; the match to TRBD2 covers 7 bases. The DNA end is more similar to TRBJ2-7, so the J call may be wrong. This CDR3 contains 12 residues. Looked up from germline, CDR1 is MNHNY and CDR2 is SVGAGI (reference sequence). CDR3 amino acids: CASTLGGTEQYF. Written as DNA, the CDR3 is TGTGCCAGCACTCTCGGGGGGACCGAGCAGTACTTC.

The chain has TRBV4-3 and TRBJ2-2; D gene uncertain. V lost 2 bases and J 5 bases, leaving 6 bases between the germline ends. CDR3 size: 13 residues. Germline values: CDR1 LGHNA, CDR2 YSLEER. The CDR3 reads CASSQRATGELFF. The CDR3 DNA follows: TGCGCCAGCAGCCAAAGAGCGACCGGGGAGCTGTTTTTT.

The genes are TRBV6-5 and TRBJ2-7; 12 nucleotides agree with TRBD1. CDR3 length equals 14 residues. Germline assignment: CDR1 MNHEY and CDR2 SVGAGI. Trimming took 8 bases from V and 6 from J; bases not matched to a gene: 8. DNA of the CDR3: TGTGCCAGCCGGCCGGGACAGGGGGCGGGCGAGCAGTACTTC. It codes for CASRPGQGAGEQYF.

V usage is TRBV10-3 and J usage is TRBJ2-5; no definite D call. Trimming took 1 base from V and 1 from J, leaving 1 base between them. Germline V gene data show CDR1 as ENHRY and CDR2 as SYGVKD. The CDR3 length is 12 residues. Here the CDR3 reads CAISEFQETQYF. Here the CDR3 DNA reads TGTGCCATCAGTGAGTTCCAAGAGACCCAGTACTTC.

This chain joins TRBV10-3 and TRBJ2-7; 7 nucleotides align to TRBD1. V lost 0 bases and J lost 2; bases outside the gene matches: 1. The CDR3 is made up of 14 amino acids. Per the germline V gene, CDR1 is ENHRY and CDR2 is SYGVKD. The CDR3 spells CAISESGQAYEQYF. The DNA for the CDR3 is TGTGCCATCAGTGAGTCTGGACAGGCCTACGAGCAGTACTTC.

This sequence joins TRBV29-1 and TRBJ2-1; TRBD1 matches 9 bases. Per the germline V gene, CDR1 is SQVTM and CDR2 is ANQGSEA. The CDR3 contains 13 residues. The V gene end was trimmed by 6 bases and the J gene end by 9 bases; junction bases not matched to a gene: 9. The DNA of the CDR3 is TGCAGCGTACGGGACAGGGAGGCCACTGAGCAGTTCTTC. It encodes CSVRDREATEQFF.

This clone occurred a few times. This chain joins TRBV28 and TRBJ1-2; perhaps TRBD1 as D (5 bases). Germline CDR1 and CDR2: MDHEN and SYDVKM. The CDR3 totals 12 residues. V was shortened by 6 bases and J by 2 bases, with 7 bases between the two germline ends. Here the CDR3 DNA reads TGTGCCAGCAGGTGGGGGAACTATGGCTACACCTTC. Its protein product is CASRWGNYGYTF.

The rearrangement joins TRBV19 to TRBJ2-1; 7 positions match TRBD1. The CDR3 has 15 residues. Germline loops: CDR1 LNHDA, CDR2 SQIVND (reference sequence). Trimming removed 5 bases from V and 8 bases from J; junction bases left unmatched: 12. In DNA, the CDR3 is TGTGCCAGTAGTCCGACAGGGACCGGAAGGGATGAGCAGTTCTTC. It specifies CASSPTGTGRDEQFF. Supplemented by reference TRBV19 and TRBJ2-1, the full variable domain reads DGGITQSPKYLFRKEGQNVTLSCEQNLNHDAMYWYRQDPGQGLRLIYYSQIVNDFQKGDIAEGYSVSREKKESFPLTVTSAQKNPTAFYLCASSPTGTGRDEQFFGPGTRLTVL.

The J gene is TRBJ2-1, the V gene TRBV7-6; D remains ambiguous. This CDR3 has 15 residues. The germline V gene encodes CDR1 SGHVS and CDR2 FNYEAQ. Trimming left V 1 base short and J 0 bases short, with 7 bases between. CDR3 sequence reads: CASSLGYSSYNEQFF. In DNA form, the CDR3 reads TGTGCCAGCAGCTTAGGCTATAGCTCCTACAATGAGCAGTTCTTC.

The rearrangement links TRBV6-5 to TRBJ1-6; D unclear. V lost 6 bases and J 14 bases, leaving 8 bases between the germline ends. Germline lookup yields CDR1 MNHEY and CDR2 SVGAGI. The CDR3 loop spans 10 amino acids. CDR3 DNA: TGTGCCAGCAGGTCTCAATCCCTCCACTTT. As protein: CASRSQSLHF.

The rearrangement joins TRBV15 to TRBJ2-1, with 9 bases matching TRBD1. The germline CDR1 and CDR2 sequences are LNHNV and YYDKDF (reference sequence). The CDR3 sequence is 16 residues long. With V trimmed by 5 bases and J by 6 bases, 11 bases remained unmatched. CDR3 in amino acids: CATSRTGASLGNEQFF. As DNA, the CDR3 is TGTGCCACCAGCCGGACAGGGGCGTCTTTGGGCAATGAGCAGTTCTTC.

In regard to this clone: The same CDR3 also results from other DNA sequences found in this sample. The chain's CDR3 is CASSRGQSTDTQYF. CDR3 DNA sequence: TGTGCCAGCAGTCGCGGACAGTCCACAGATACGCAGTATTTT. The rearrangement links TRBV7-3 to TRBJ2-3; possibly TRBD1 for D (6 bases). The germline V gene has CDR1 SGHTA and CDR2 FQGTGA. Trimming removed 6 bases at V and 2 bases at J, with 12 bases between. This CDR3 comprises 14 residues.

The genes are TRBV7-2 and TRBJ1-2, with a tentative D call TRBD1 (6 bases). The germline V and J ends were trimmed by 5 bases and 8 bases, with 15 bases remaining between them. From germline, CDR1 is SGHTA and CDR2 FQGNSA. This CDR3 is 13 amino acids long. DNA of the CDR3: TGTGCCAGCAGCCCATCCCCCAGGGGCGGCTACACCTTC. Translating gives CASSPSPRGGYTF. The variable domain in full, completed from reference TRBV7-2 and TRBJ1-2, reads GAGVSQSPSNKVTEKGKDVELRCDPISGHTALYWYRQSLGQGLEFLIYFQGNSAPDKSGLPSDRFSAERTGGSVSTLTIQRTQQEDSAVYLCASSPSPRGGYTFGSGTRLTVV.

In DNA form, the CDR3 reads TGTGCCAGTAGTATAGTAACCGGGCCCCAAGAGACCCAGTACTTC. It translates to CASSIVTGPQETQYF. The chain links TRBV19 to TRBJ2-5; D unclear. Germline loops: CDR1 LNHDA, CDR2 SQIVND (reference sequence). Trimming took off 1 base at V and 1 base at J, with 10 bases between the two ends. There are 15 residues in the CDR3.

The J gene is TRBJ2-2, the V gene TRBV30, with D unresolved. Between the trimmed V and J ends, which lost 0 bases and 5 bases, there was a span of 10 bases. The CDR3 is made up of 14 amino acids. CDR1 is GTSNPN, CDR2 SVGIG, per germline (reference sequence). CDR3 sequence: CAWSVLWGTGELFF. For the CDR3, the DNA is TGTGCCTGGAGTGTACTATGGGGAACCGGGGAGCTGTTTTTT.

This clone was seen repeatedly, ten times or more. In DNA, the CDR3 is TGCGCCAGCAGCCAAGATGGGAGGAACTATGGCTACACCTTC. Translated: CASSQDGRNYGYTF. The rearrangement links TRBV4-1 to TRBJ1-2, with no clear D. Germline CDR1 and CDR2: MGHRA and YSYEKL. V dropped 0 bases and J dropped 2 bases, with 7 bases sitting between them. There are 14 residues in the CDR3.